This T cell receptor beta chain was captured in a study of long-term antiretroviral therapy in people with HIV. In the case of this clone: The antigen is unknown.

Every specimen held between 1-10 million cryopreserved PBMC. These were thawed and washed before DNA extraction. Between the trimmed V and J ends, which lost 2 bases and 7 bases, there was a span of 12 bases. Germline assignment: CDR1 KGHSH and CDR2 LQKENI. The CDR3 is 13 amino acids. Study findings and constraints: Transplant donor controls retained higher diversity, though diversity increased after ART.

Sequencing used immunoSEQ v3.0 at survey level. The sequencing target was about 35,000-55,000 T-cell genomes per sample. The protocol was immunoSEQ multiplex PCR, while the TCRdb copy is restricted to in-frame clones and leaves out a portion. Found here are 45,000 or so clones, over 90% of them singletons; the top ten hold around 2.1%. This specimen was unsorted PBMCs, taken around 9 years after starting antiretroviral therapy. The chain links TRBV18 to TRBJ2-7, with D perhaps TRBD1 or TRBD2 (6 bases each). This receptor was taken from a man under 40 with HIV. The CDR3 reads CASSPGTGREQYV. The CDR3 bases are TGTGCCAGCTCACCAGGTACAGGGAGGGAGCAGTACGTC.